The entry below describes one TCR beta chain. These data are taken from a study of T cell changes during pregnancy in multiple sclerosis. Germline CDR1 SGHVS, CDR2 FNYEAQ. The V end was cut by 2 bases, the J end by 2 bases, with 7 bases between. This CDR3 region has 14 residues. The repertoire was sequenced with immunoSEQ multiplex PCR; TCRdb's copy has only in-frame clones and lacks some. The data show more than 35,000 clones, with 94% seen just once and roughly 0.4% held by the top ten. The chain employs TRBV7-6 and TRBJ1-3, with D perhaps matching TRBD1 (6 bases). The sample consisted of CD4+ T cells from peripheral blood mononuclear cells, taken in the second trimester of pregnancy. The TCR sequence derives from a female donor with multiple sclerosis, enrolled in a pregnancy study. This CDR3 is CASSLTGPGNTIYF. DNA of the CDR3: TGTGCCAGCAGCTTAACAGGGCCTGGAAACACCATATATTTT.